This T cell receptor (beta chain) comes out of a study of blood T cell repertoires in COVID-19. V gave up 4 bases and J gave up 4 bases; unmatched junction bases: 14. The CDR3 covers 18 residues. The V gene's germline CDR1 is LGHNA and CDR2 YNFKEQ. In the original analysis: Amplified reference gene primers provided the basis for estimating nucleated cell counts. Clones were sequenced by immunoSEQ multiplex PCR, and TCRdb holds only the in-frame ones, with some missing. V and J calls and clone size come straight from that table; D and trimming were deduced from the DNA. This table holds nearly 200,000 clones, 88% found once.

The genes are TRBV4-2 and TRBJ2-2; 8 bases line up with TRBD2. The sequenced sample was peripheral blood. This receptor was obtained from a woman aged 40 to 49 who had recovered from COVID-19. The CDR3 loop is CASSPPRGARYGTGELFF. For the CDR3, the DNA is TGTGCCAGCAGCCCACCGCGGGGGGCTCGGTATGGCACCGGGGAGCTGTTTTTT.